Shown below are 23 T cell receptor beta chains from a single sample sequenced in a study of blood T cells in healthy people across ages. Sample-barcoded 5' priming and a J-beta primer mix drove a second PCR of 7 to 11 cycles. A single record per CDR3 protein comes from TCRdb applying MiXCR to the 5' RACE reads. The data contain about 900,000 distinct CDR3 sequences, roughly 43% of them singletons. The specimen sequenced was blood. The source is a man younger than 45 in good health.

The rearrangement uses TRBV11-3 and TRBJ2-6; 15 nucleotides align to TRBD2. CDR3 length: 18 amino acids. Looked up from germline, CDR1 is SGHNT and CDR2 is YENEEA. V gave up 5 bases and J gave up 2 bases; unmatched junction bases: 4. CDR3: CASSPRTSGGAGANVLTF. The CDR3 region has the DNA TGTGCCAGCAGCCCACGGACTAGCGGGGGGGCTGGGGCCAACGTCCTGACTTTC.

The rearrangement links TRBV6-2 or TRBV6-3 to TRBJ2-3; D uncertain. The CDR3 consists of 16 residues. V was cut by 5 bases and J by 0 bases, with 15 bases left in between. In germline, CDR1 is MNHEY, CDR2 SVGEGT. DNA of the CDR3: TGTGCCAGCAGTGCCCAGAGGCTGCCCAGCACAGATACGCAGTATTTT. Its translation: CASSAQRLPSTDTQYF.

V gene TRBV6-1 combines with J gene TRBJ2-7; D may be TRBD1 (6 bases). V was trimmed by 5 bases and J by 4 bases, leaving 27 bases between them. The CDR3 has 18 amino acids. The germline CDR1 and CDR2 sequences are MNHNS and SASEGT. The CDR3 DNA reads TGTGCCAGCAGTCGTTACGGACGTGGGGCCGGTCAGGGGTACGAGCAGTACTTC. This gives the protein CASSRYGRGAGQGYEQYF.

The rearrangement uses TRBV27 and TRBJ2-1; possibly TRBD2 for D (5 bases). V lost 7 bases and J 10 bases, leaving 20 bases between the germline ends. CDR1 and CDR2 (germline): MNHEY, SMNVEV (reference sequence). The CDR3 is 14 residues long. CDR3 sequence: CASTGIGFHGEQFF. In nucleotides, the CDR3 is TGTGCCAGCACCGGGATAGGGTTCCATGGGGAGCAGTTCTTC.

This rearrangement joins TRBV19 to TRBJ2-1; D perhaps matches TRBD2 (5 bases). CDR1 and CDR2 (germline): LNHDA, SQIVND (reference sequence). CDR3 length equals 11 residues. With 7 bases removed from V and 9 bases from J, the gap between germline ends came to 10 bases. CDR3 sequence: CASIEGSEQFF. CDR3 DNA: TGTGCCAGTATAGAAGGGAGTGAGCAGTTCTTC.

V gene TRBV7-2 combines with J gene TRBJ2-4; the match to TRBD2 covers 8 bases. J was trimmed by 5 bases and V by 6 bases; bases with no gene match: 6. CDR1 and CDR2 (germline): SGHTA, FQGNSA. The CDR3 runs 14 residues. The CDR3 loop is CASSTGLVENIQYF. The CDR3 DNA sequence: TGTGCCAGCAGTACGGGACTAGTGGAAAACATTCAGTACTTC.

This clonotype appeared a few times. V usage is TRBV20-1 and J usage is TRBJ2-4, with 12 bases identical to TRBD2. Germline V gene sequence: CDR1 DFQATT, CDR2 SNEGSKA (reference sequence). V lost 6 bases and J lost 6; bases outside the gene matches: 9. This CDR3 contains 15 residues. The CDR3 nucleotides read TGCAGTGCCCGGCAACTAGCGGGGGGCCGAAACATTCAGTACTTC. Its protein product is CSARQLAGGRNIQYF.

The V and J genes are TRBV27 and TRBJ2-1; tentatively, D is TRBD1 (6 bases). The V gene's germline CDR1 is MNHEY and CDR2 SMNVEV (reference sequence). The V end was cut by 5 bases, the J end by 7 bases, with 21 bases between. The CDR3 is made up of 16 amino acids. The CDR3 DNA is TGTGCCAGCAGTATCCTACAGGGCAACGACCGTAATGAGCAGTTCTTC. It yields the protein CASSILQGNDRNEQFF.

J is TRBJ1-2 and V is TRBV5-4, with 9 bases aligning to TRBD1. From germline, CDR1 is SGHNT and CDR2 YYREEE (reference sequence). Unmatched junction bases numbered 12, after V lost 4 bases and J lost 5 bases. This CDR3 contains 16 residues. CDR3 protein: CASSRPDRGIRYGYTF. The CDR3 DNA is TGTGCCAGCAGCCGACCTGACAGGGGGATACGGTATGGCTACACCTTC. Complete variable domain (other parts from reference TRBV5-4 and TRBJ1-2): ETGVTQSPTHLIKTRGQQVTLRCSSQSGHNTVSWYQQALGQGPQFIFQYYREEENGRGNFPPRFSGLQFPNYSSELNVNALELDDSALYLCASSRPDRGIRYGYTFGSGTRLTVV.

The V gene is TRBV28, the J gene TRBJ2-5; D possibly corresponds to TRBD1 (7 bases). V lost 8 bases to trimming and J lost 2 bases, with 18 bases between them. Germline lookup yields CDR1 MDHEN and CDR2 SYDVKM. The CDR3 totals 15 residues. This chain's CDR3 is CASQWGRGTQETQYF. CDR3 coding DNA: TGTGCCAGCCAATGGGGCAGGGGGACTCAAGAGACCCAGTACTTC. The full variable domain, its missing parts supplied by reference TRBV28 and TRBJ2-5, is DVKVTQSSRYLVKRTGEKVFLECVQDMDHENMFWYRQDPGLGLRLIYFSYDVKMKEKGDIPEGYSVSREKKERFSLILESASTNQTSMYLCASQWGRGTQETQYFGPGTRLLVL.

This clonotype has only a few counts. This chain joins TRBV20-1 and TRBJ2-1; D tentatively reads TRBD1 or TRBD2 (6 bases each). Deletions cut 0 bases from V and 3 bases from J, with 12 bases between. The CDR3 totals 15 residues. The germline V gene encodes CDR1 DFQATT and CDR2 SNEGSKA (reference sequence). CDR3: CSARDPGANYNEQFF. The CDR3 DNA sequence: TGCAGTGCTAGAGATCCGGGGGCAAACTACAATGAGCAGTTCTTC.

This chain connects TRBV27 to TRBJ1-2; tentative D call: TRBD1 (6 bases). Between the trimmed V and J ends, which lost 2 bases and 5 bases, there was a span of 27 bases. CDR1 and CDR2 (germline): MNHEY, SMNVEV (reference sequence). The CDR3 extends over 19 amino acids. CDR3 bases: TGTGCCAGCAGTTTAAAGGGGAATCCATGGGGGCGCGAGTCGTATGGCTACACCTTC. Protein product: CASSLKGNPWGRESYGYTF.

Concerning this clonotype itself: An end of the junction does not agree with germline; a read error may underlie this. The rearrangement links TRBV4-2 to TRBJ2-2, with 8 bases identical to TRBD1. Germline CDR1 and CDR2: LGHNA and YNFKEQ. This CDR3 spans 16 amino acids. The CDR3 DNA reads TGTGTCAGCAGTCTGAAGGGACAGGCGAACACCGGGGAGCTGTTTTTT. Amino acid sequence: CVSSLKGQANTGELFF.

Only one count was recorded for this clonotype. This chain links TRBV6-1 with TRBJ1-1; D call uncertain. V was shortened by 7 bases and J by 2 bases, with 14 bases between the two germline ends. This CDR3 has 14 residues. Germline-derived CDR1 and CDR2 are MNHNS and SASEGT. CDR3 sequence: CASIQSLTNTEAFF. As DNA, the CDR3 is TGTGCCAGCATTCAGTCACTCACCAACACTGAAGCTTTCTTT.

The chain recombines TRBV5-1 with TRBJ2-2; D is uncertain. The CDR3 loop spans 13 amino acids. Trimming shortened V by 4 bases and J by 8 bases, and 12 bases separated the two germline ends. The germline V gene has CDR1 SGHRS and CDR2 YFSETQ. Written as DNA, the CDR3 is TGCGCCAGCAGCCCTTGGGCTGGTGGGGAGCTGTTTTTT. Residues: CASSPWAGGELFF.

As regards this clonotype: A single base separates this from a much larger clone, so it may be a read error. This chain joins TRBV11-3 and TRBJ2-5; D unresolved. The CDR3 contains 13 residues. From germline, CDR1 is SGHNT and CDR2 YENEEA. Trimming removed 5 bases from V and 5 bases from J, with 12 bases in between. CDR3 protein: CASSVVSRETQYF. DNA for the CDR3: TGTGCCAGCAGCGTTGTTAGTAGGGAGACCCAGTACTTC.

The chain combines TRBV9 with TRBJ1-2, with 8 bases aligning to TRBD1. Trimming at V came to 4 bases and at J to 4 bases, leaving 9 bases not matched to a gene. The length of the CDR3 is 15 residues. The V gene's germline CDR1 is SGDLS and CDR2 YYNGEE. The CDR3 coding sequence is TGTGCCAGCAGCCTTCGGACAGGGTTGGTCTATGGCTACACCTTC. As protein: CASSLRTGLVYGYTF.

This clonotype was seen a handful of times. The V call is TRBV7-2, the J call TRBJ2-1; 7 bases are a match to TRBD2. Germline V gene sequence: CDR1 SGHTA, CDR2 FQGNSA. The CDR3 runs 14 residues. V lost 1 base, J lost 6 bases, and 3 bases stayed unmatched. CDR3 amino acids: CASSLEGTINEQFF. DNA for the CDR3: TGTGCCAGCAGCTTAGAGGGGACTATCAATGAGCAGTTCTTC.

In the case of this clonotype: Given a much more abundant clone one base away, this may be a read error. This chain joins TRBV7-2 and TRBJ1-4; possibly TRBD1 for D (6 bases). Germline CDR1 SGHTA, CDR2 FQGNSA. V was trimmed by 4 bases and J by 8 bases, leaving 14 bases between them. The CDR3 sequence is 14 residues long. CDR3 protein: CASSCQQGQEKLFF. CDR3 nucleotides: TGTGCCAGCAGCTGTCAACAGGGTCAGGAAAAACTGTTTTTT.

Notes on this clonotype: At one boundary the junction diverges from the germline segment, which might be a read error. This rearrangement joins TRBV6-1 to TRBJ2-3; D unclear. CDR1 is MNHNS, CDR2 SASEGT, per germline. This CDR3 contains 12 residues. The DNA for the CDR3 is TGTGCCAGCAGTGAAGCAAGGGATACGCGGTATTTT. It encodes CASSEARDTRYF.

The rearrangement joins TRBV6-6 to TRBJ2-1; possible D gene TRBD2, 6 bases. The germline gives CDR1 MNHNY, CDR2 SVGAGI (reference sequence). Trimming removed 2 bases from V and 4 bases from J, with 9 bases in between. CDR3 length equals 14 residues. The CDR3 sequence is CASSYGGRYNEQFF. The CDR3 coding sequence is TGTGCCAGCAGTTACGGGGGGAGATACAATGAGCAGTTCTTC.

The gene calls are TRBV28 and TRBJ2-2, with D possibly TRBD2 on 6 matching bases. CDR3 length: 15 amino acids. CDR1 MDHEN and CDR2 SYDVKM come from the germline V gene. V gave up 1 base and J gave up 4 bases, with 10 bases separating them. CDR3 nucleotide sequence: TGTGCCAGCAGTTTATATCAGGGAGGCACCGGGGAGCTGTTTTTT. It translates to CASSLYQGGTGELFF.

This chain connects TRBV6-2 or TRBV6-3 to TRBJ2-3; either TRBD1 or TRBD2 may supply D (5 bases each). Trimming removed 8 bases at V and 3 bases at J, with 12 bases between. The V gene's germline CDR1 is MNHEY and CDR2 SVGEGT. The CDR3 runs 13 residues. The CDR3 DNA reads TGTGCCAGCCTGGGGGATTGGACAGATACGCAGTATTTT. It yields the protein CASLGDWTDTQYF.